Listed below are T cell receptor beta chains from one sample, sequenced in a study of T cell responses to AZD1222 COVID-19 vaccine. Generated by immunoSEQ multiplex PCR, the TCRdb table keeps only in-frame clones and is missing some. The sample comprises fewer than 150,000 clones, around 89% of which are singletons, and roughly 5% rests with the top ten. Material: peripheral blood, obtained on day 0 of AZD1222 vaccination. The receptors originated from an adult in good health. Both conserved end residues are part of each CDR3. D genes are given only for firm matches. For some rows the clone size is stated as once, few or many, or as a class when expanded; others skip it.

length,V,J,D,size,CDR3,DNA
16,TRBV4-2,TRBJ1-3,-,-,CASSQDPQGTGNTIYF,TGTGCCAGCAGCCAAGATCCCCAGGGGACTGGAAACACCATATATTTT
16,TRBV6-4,TRBJ1-2,-,few,CASSESVGVSSYGYTF,TGTGCCAGCAGTGAATCGGTGGGGGTTTCAAGTTATGGCTACACCTTC
14,TRBV4-3,TRBJ1-2,-,-,CASSQSQGGYGYTF,TGCGCCAGCAGCCAATCCCAGGGAGGATATGGCTACACCTTC
13,TRBV29-1,TRBJ2-5,-,-,CSVEKGQGETQYF,TGCAGCGTTGAAAAGGGTCAGGGAGAGACCCAGTACTTC
16,TRBV5-6,TRBJ2-7,-,-,CASSLRGEREDYEQYF,TGTGCCAGCAGCTTGAGGGGGGAGAGAGAAGACTACGAGCAGTACTTC
13,TRBV7-2,TRBJ2-7,TRBD1,-,CASSLEGGNEQYF,TGTGCCAGCAGCTTAGAAGGGGGCAATGAGCAGTACTTC
14,TRBV7-2,TRBJ1-1,-,-,CASSLEGRNTEAFF,TGTGCCAGCAGCTTAGAGGGCAGGAACACTGAAGCTTTCTTT
12,TRBV2,TRBJ1-2,-,once,CASSQISYGYTF,TGTGCCAGCAGTCAGATTAGCTATGGCTACACCTTC
16,TRBV6-2/TRBV6-3,TRBJ2-1,TRBD2,-,CASSRGGGGAHNEQFF,TGTGCCAGCAGTCGGGGCGGCGGGGGGGCCCACAATGAGCAGTTCTTC
16,TRBV7-8,TRBJ1-5,-,-,CASGSQRILWNQPQHF,TGTGCCAGCGGGAGTCAAAGAATACTGTGGAATCAGCCCCAGCATTTT
12,TRBV15,TRBJ1-1,-,-,CATSRANTEAFF,TGTGCCACCAGCAGGGCGAACACTGAAGCTTTCTTT
13,TRBV12-3/TRBV12-4,TRBJ1-1,-,-,CASSLQGNTEAFF,TGTGCCAGCAGTTTACAGGGGAACACTGAAGCTTTCTTT
16,TRBV4-3,TRBJ2-3,TRBD2,-,CASSQDLAGGPDTQYF,TGCGCCAGCAGCCAAGATCTAGCGGGGGGGCCAGATACGCAGTATTTT
18,TRBV5-1,TRBJ2-7,TRBD2,-,CASSSSTSGPLNGYEQYF,TGCGCCAGCAGCTCTTCGACTAGCGGGCCTCTTAATGGGTACGAGCAGTACTTC
18,TRBV7-9,TRBJ2-1,TRBD1,-,CASSLARSGTGGKDEQFF,TGTGCCAGCAGCCTAGCGCGTTCTGGGACAGGGGGCAAGGATGAGCAGTTCTTC
15,TRBV21-1,TRBJ1-1,-,-,CASSIGQGNDTEAFF,TGTGCCAGCAGCATAGGACAGGGTAATGACACTGAAGCTTTCTTT
14,TRBV19,TRBJ2-4,-,-,CASMAGLRENIQYF,TGTGCCAGTATGGCAGGTCTTAGGGAAAACATTCAGTACTTC
13,TRBV7-9,TRBJ1-1,-,-,CASSGKGNTEAFF,TGTGCCAGCAGCGGCAAGGGTAACACTGAAGCTTTCTTT
16,TRBV21-1,TRBJ2-7,-,-,CASTPEGAKGLYEQYF,TGTGCCAGCACCCCCGAAGGGGCTAAAGGACTGTACGAGCAGTACTTC
13,TRBV7-2,TRBJ1-1,-,-,CASNPYLNTEAFF,TGTGCCTCTAACCCCTATTTGAACACTGAAGCTTTCTTT
13,TRBV6-5,TRBJ1-2,TRBD1,-,CASSYDRGHGYTF,TGTGCCAGCAGTTACGACAGGGGACATGGCTACACCTTC
15,TRBV9,TRBJ1-3,-,once,CASSVAHGSGNTIYF,TGTGCCAGCAGCGTAGCTCACGGGTCTGGAAACACCATATATTTT
14,TRBV10-3,TRBJ1-2,TRBD1,-,CAISETGDNYGYTF,TGTGCCATCAGTGAGACAGGGGATAACTATGGCTACACCTTC
16,TRBV9,TRBJ1-3,-,-,CASSVGPSTSGNTIYF,TGTGCCAGCAGCGTAGGACCGTCAACCTCTGGAAACACCATATATTTT
18,TRBV6-2/TRBV6-3,TRBJ2-1,TRBD1,-,CASSYKRNRGQYYNEQFF,TGTGCCAGCAGTTACAAGAGAAACAGGGGGCAATACTACAATGAGCAGTTCTTC
17,TRBV7-2,TRBJ2-5,-,-,CASSTSLGVLSQETQYF,TGTGCCAGCAGCACTTCCCTAGGGGTCCTCTCCCAAGAGACCCAGTACTTC
13,TRBV9,TRBJ1-5,-,-,CASSGLENQPQHF,TGTGCCAGCAGCGGTCTGGAGAATCAGCCCCAGCATTTT
15,TRBV3-1/TRBV3-2,TRBJ1-4,-,-,CASTRDSSTNEKLFF,TGTGCCAGCACCCGAGACAGCTCAACTAATGAAAAACTGTTTTTT
15,TRBV7-2,TRBJ2-2,-,-,CASSLTPQDTGELFF,TGTGCCAGCAGCTTAACCCCGCAAGACACCGGGGAGCTGTTTTTT
16,TRBV19,TRBJ2-2,TRBD1,-,CASSISGGGWAGELFF,TGTGCCAGTAGTATATCAGGGGGCGGTTGGGCCGGGGAGCTGTTTTTT
14,TRBV28,TRBJ1-1,-,-,CASSKVPLNTEAFF,TGTGCCAGCAGCAAAGTCCCTTTGAACACTGAAGCTTTCTTT
15,TRBV25-1,TRBJ1-2,TRBD1,-,CASSDPGGKDYGYTF,TGTGCCAGCAGTGACCCAGGGGGCAAAGACTATGGCTACACCTTC
14,TRBV7-3,TRBJ2-3,TRBD2,-,CASSLGTSLDTQYF,TGTGCCAGCAGTCTTGGGACTAGCTTAGATACGCAGTATTTT
15,TRBV27,TRBJ2-3,-,-,CASRGIQGWTDTQYF,TGTGCCAGCAGAGGAATACAGGGATGGACAGATACGCAGTATTTT
13,TRBV9,TRBJ1-2,-,-,CASSVVANYGYTF,TGTGCCAGCAGCGTAGTAGCTAACTATGGCTACACCTTC
11,TRBV2,TRBJ1-2,-,-,CASTESYGYTF,TGTGCCAGCACCGAGAGCTATGGCTACACCTTC
12,TRBV29-1,TRBJ2-5,TRBD1,-,CSVWTGTETQYF,TGCAGCGTTTGGACAGGGACAGAGACCCAGTACTTC
13,TRBV9,TRBJ2-5,TRBD1,-,CASSDGQGETQYF,TGTGCCAGCAGCGATGGACAGGGGGAGACCCAGTACTTC
15,TRBV10-3,TRBJ2-3,TRBD2,-,CATRTSGGTTDTQYF,TGTGCCACCCGGACTAGCGGGGGGACTACAGATACGCAGTATTTT
14,TRBV15,TRBJ1-5,-,once,CATSEGVGNQPQHF,TGTGCCACCTCCGAGGGGGTAGGCAATCAGCCCCAGCATTTT
16,TRBV5-1,TRBJ1-6,-,-,CASSVNLPQEGSPLHF,TGCGCCAGCAGCGTCAACTTACCCCAGGAGGGCTCACCCCTCCACTTT
14,TRBV4-1,TRBJ1-4,-,-,CASSKRMGNEKLFF,TGCGCCAGCAGTAAACGGATGGGGAATGAAAAACTGTTTTTT
13,TRBV5-4,TRBJ1-2,-,once,CASFDGRNYGYTF,TGTGCCAGCTTCGACGGGAGGAACTATGGCTACACCTTC
16,TRBV7-3,TRBJ2-3,TRBD2,-,CASSPTSGGAGDTQYF,TGTGCCAGCAGCCCGACTAGCGGGGGGGCCGGGGATACGCAGTATTTT
15,TRBV5-6,TRBJ2-5,-,-,CASSLWASGKDSQYF,TGTGCCAGCAGCCTTTGGGCCTCTGGGAAAGATTCCCAGTACTTC
11,TRBV7-9,TRBJ1-1,-,-,CASSQGFQAFF,TGTGCCAGCAGCCAGGGATTTCAAGCTTTCTTT
15,TRBV19,TRBJ1-1,-,once,CASSRALELGTEAFF,TGTGCCAGTAGCCGCGCTTTGGAATTGGGCACTGAAGCTTTCTTT
12,TRBV3-1/TRBV3-2,TRBJ2-2,-,-,CASSQDREELFF,TGTGCCAGCAGCCAAGACCGGGAGGAGCTGTTTTTT